This TCR beta chain was identified in a study of blood T cell repertoires in COVID-19 (dated by TCRdb to about 2020). Background on the whole study: The collaborator samples originated in the United States, Italy and Spain and spanned the acute and convalescent phases of COVID-19. Where available, HLA class I and class II types were obtained from metadata supplied by the sample provider rather than from assay-based typing. The samples were drawn from the first 160 participants of the ongoing ImmuneRACE study and from 950 to 1,500 subjects provided by 6 global collaborators. The repertoires were made available in a free public database intended to serve as a resource for research on the immune response to SARS-CoV-2. The dataset comprised deeply sampled blood TCRbeta repertoires from subjects exposed to, actively infected with, or recovered from COVID-19. The sample metadata nearly always contained a de-identified subject ID, COVID-19 status, age in years and sex. The prospective study material was composed of cDNA or gDNA derived from T cells, B-cell-depleted T cells, or PBMCs.

CDR1 and CDR2, per the germline V gene, are KGHSH and LQKENI. Relative to germline, V is 6 bases shorter and J is 4 bases shorter, with 15 bases between their ends. The CDR3 contains 15 residues, cysteine and phenylalanine counted. The retained sequence is limited to the CDR3, 45 bases, with the frame set at the first base. As to this clone: Which antigen it targets is not known. One base away there is no much larger clone; base qualities are not given.

The collaborating institutions used their own protocols to collect whole blood in K2EDTA tubes. For TCRbeta analysis, collaborators shipped samples in one of three forms: frozen whole blood, isolated PBMCs, or DNA extracted from either of those sample types. Paper-wide results and their limitations: The amount of clinical and demographic metadata varied by source and participant and was provided uncurated.

TCRbeta CDR3 regions were amplified from genomic DNA by means of the immunoSEQ Assay, a bias-controlled multiplex PCR. On the authors' methods: Nucleated cell counts per sample were estimated from amplification of reference gene primers within the assay. To quantify the absolute abundance of each unique TCRbeta CDR3 rearrangement, sequence reads were collapsed and filtered. Productive Simpson clonality was computed per sample as the square root of Simpson's diversity index over productive rearrangements. The table comes from immuneACCESS by way of TCRdb, which keeps in-frame sequences with V and J called. Part of the clones is missing from these tables; in studies checked, under half for an unresolved V gene and the rest for unknown reasons. Clone size and the V and J calls come from that table; the DNA yielded D and trimming. This sample is represented by some 74,000 clones; around 83% of them were singletons. Over 40% of the sample is taken by the ten largest.

This TCR derives from an elderly man with acute or convalescent COVID-19. The sequencing sample was made of peripheral blood. Recombination linked TRBV18 to TRBJ2-2, with a tentative D gene TRBD1 over 6 matching bases. Read as DNA, the sequence is TGTGCCAGCTCGGGGAAGGACAGAGCCACCGGGGAGCTGTTTTTT. It translates to CASSGKDRATGELFF.